These 19 T cell receptor beta chains share one sample of origin, sequenced in a study of beta chain features in type 1 diabetes. Whole-study results and caveats: All four CD4+ subsets from Type 1 diabetes patients carried moderately but significantly shorter TCRB CDR3s.

Their recognized antigens are unknown. Investigators reverse transcribed all isolated RNA, so they sequenced expressed TCRB transcripts. The protocol was immunoSEQ multiplex PCR, while the TCRdb copy is restricted to in-frame clones and leaves out a portion. This sample has 640,000 or so clones; roughly an eighth occur once, and the top ten carry 0.02% to 0.025%. Sequencing was carried out using naive CD4+ T cells from blood. The receptors here all came from a young man with type 1 diabetes.

The genes are TRBV10-3 and TRBJ1-1; no clear D gene. The germline V gene has CDR1 ENHRY and CDR2 SYGVKD. V was cut by 3 bases and J by 1 base, with 9 bases left in between. The CDR3 length is 14 residues. The CDR3, as DNA: TGTGCCATCAGTGACTTTCTGTGGAACACTGAAGCTTTCTTT. Protein product: CAISDFLWNTEAFF.

This clone was seen only a few times. The chain combines TRBV5-1 with TRBJ1-1; D is possibly TRBD1 (6 bases). CDR3 size: 16 residues. Trimming stripped 1 base from V and 2 bases from J, with 15 bases between. Germline V gene data show CDR1 as SGHRS and CDR2 as YFSETQ. CDR3 sequence: CASSLTGQWDNTEAFF. Here the CDR3 DNA reads TGCGCCAGCAGCTTGACCGGACAGTGGGATAACACTGAAGCTTTCTTT.

V usage is TRBV10-3 and J usage is TRBJ2-3; 7 positions match TRBD1. Germline V gives CDR1 ENHRY, CDR2 SYGVKD. V was pared by 5 bases and J by 2 bases, with 10 bases of the junction left unmatched. There are 16 residues in the CDR3. CDR3: CAISTSRGQFTDTQYF. The CDR3 nucleotides are TGTGCCATCAGTACCTCCCGGGGACAGTTCACAGATACGCAGTATTTT.

V is TRBV7-9 and J is TRBJ1-1; TRBD1 matches 9 bases. V shed 3 bases, J shed 9 bases, and the junction held 5 bases outside the gene matches. CDR3 length: 13 residues. Germline assignment: CDR1 SEHNR and CDR2 FQNEAQ (reference sequence). The CDR3 sequence: CASSLGQGSQAFF. The CDR3 DNA reads TGTGCCAGCAGCTTGGGACAGGGATCGCAAGCTTTCTTT.

The chain has TRBV29-1 and TRBJ1-5; 9 nucleotides match TRBD1. Per germline, CDR1 SQVTM and CDR2 ANQGSEA. The CDR3 is made up of 14 amino acids. After removal of 4 bases from V and 8 bases from J, the junction contained 9 bases not matched to a gene. In DNA form, the CDR3 reads TGCAGCGTTGCGGGGGACAGGGAAACTAAGCCCCAGCATTTT. It codes for CSVAGDRETKPQHF.

The table lists this clone with a few counts. V and J are TRBV30 and TRBJ2-1; D is perhaps TRBD1 (6 bases). Trimming shortened V by 2 bases and J by 6 bases, and 20 bases separated the two germline ends. From germline, CDR1 is GTSNPN and CDR2 SVGIG (reference sequence). CDR3 length: 16 residues. CDR3 DNA sequence: TGTGCCTGGAGTTGGTTTGGGTCTACAGGGCCCAATGAGCAGTTCTTC. Protein sequence: CAWSWFGSTGPNEQFF.

V is TRBV4-1 and J is TRBJ1-3; D unresolved. Germline V CDR1 and CDR2: MGHRA, YSYEKL. This CDR3 contains 17 residues. V shed 0 bases and J shed 0 bases, with 12 bases lying between them. The CDR3 region has the DNA TGCGCCAGCAGCCAAGATGATACGGCTTACTCTGGAAACACCATATATTTT. This sequence encodes CASSQDDTAYSGNTIYF.

This clone has just a few counts. This chain joins TRBV7-6 and TRBJ2-3; 13 bases map to TRBD2. Trimming cost V 5 bases and J 4 bases; bases outside gene matches: 3. Germline assignment: CDR1 SGHVS and CDR2 FNYEAQ. The CDR3 has 15 residues. The chain's CDR3 is CASSPGLAGADTQYF. CDR3 sequence (DNA): TGTGCCAGCAGCCCCGGACTAGCGGGGGCAGATACGCAGTATTTT.

The V call is TRBV4-1, the J call TRBJ2-3; no clear D gene. This CDR3 has 16 amino acids. Germline assignment: CDR1 MGHRA and CDR2 YSYEKL. V was cut by 2 bases and J by 0 bases, with 12 bases left in between. The CDR3: CASSQPAATSTDTQYF. DNA of the CDR3: TGCGCCAGCAGCCAACCGGCGGCCACCAGCACAGATACGCAGTATTTT.

This clone was detected a few times. V gene TRBV30 combines with J gene TRBJ1-5, with D uncertain. Trimming cost V 1 base and J 1 base, with 8 bases left between them. The germline V gene has CDR1 GTSNPN and CDR2 SVGIG (reference sequence). CDR3 length: 14 amino acids. The CDR3 sequence is CAWSGATSNQPQHF. In DNA, the CDR3 is TGTGCCTGGAGTGGGGCTACGAGCAATCAGCCCCAGCATTTT.

This clone showed up just a few times. The chain uses TRBV18 and TRBJ2-1; D not resolved. CDR1 and CDR2 from the germline V gene are KGHSH and LQKENI. The CDR3 runs 13 residues. Trimming shortened V by 3 bases and J by 3 bases, and 6 bases separated the two germline ends. The CDR3 spells CASSPLNYNEQFF. CDR3 in DNA: TGTGCCAGCTCACCCCTCAACTACAATGAGCAGTTCTTC.

The CDR3 DNA reads TGTGCCAGCAGCCAAGATAATAGCGGGGGCTACACAGATACGCAGTATTTT. Its translation is CASSQDNSGGYTDTQYF. The genes are TRBV4-2 and TRBJ2-3, with 9 nucleotides matching TRBD2. From germline, CDR1 is LGHNA and CDR2 YNFKEQ. After removal of 0 bases from V and 2 bases from J, the junction contained 6 bases not matched to a gene. There are 17 residues in the CDR3.

Only a few counts were recorded for this clone. The V call is TRBV18, the J call TRBJ2-3; 13 positions match TRBD2. The CDR3 runs to 16 residues. Germline values: CDR1 KGHSH, CDR2 LQKENI. With V trimmed by 3 bases and J by 7 bases, 7 bases remained unmatched. Here the CDR3 reads CASSPEPGLAGNTQYF. The CDR3 DNA reads as TGTGCCAGCTCACCGGAACCGGGACTAGCGGGGAATACGCAGTATTTT.

V usage is TRBV25-1 and J usage is TRBJ1-2; 8 positions match TRBD1. CDR1 is MGHDK and CDR2 is SYGVNS in the germline V gene. After removal of 5 bases from V and 7 bases from J, the junction contained 6 bases not matched to a gene. There are 13 residues in the CDR3. CDR3 sequence: CASSPGQGSGYTF. The CDR3 DNA reads TGTGCCAGCAGTCCTGGACAGGGCTCTGGCTACACCTTC.

The chain recombines TRBV11-2 with TRBJ2-7, with D hard to call. Deletions cut 5 bases from V and 2 bases from J, with 7 bases between. Looked up from germline, CDR1 is SGHAT and CDR2 is FQNNGV. This CDR3 contains 12 residues. The CDR3 spells CASSLGTYEQYF. As DNA, the CDR3 is TGTGCCAGCAGCCTAGGAACCTACGAGCAGTACTTC.

This clone was picked up a small number of times. The rearrangement joins TRBV14 to TRBJ2-5; 9 positions agree with TRBD1. Germline lookup yields CDR1 SGHDN and CDR2 FVKESK. The CDR3 is 17 amino acids. V dropped 1 base and J dropped 5; count of bases not matched to a gene: 11. CDR3 bases: TGTGCCAGCAGCCAAGTCCCCCGAGGACAGGGGACGGAGACCCAGTACTTC. Translating it yields CASSQVPRGQGTETQYF.

The V call is TRBV11-2, the J call TRBJ1-2; TRBD1 aligns across 10 bases. This CDR3 is 15 amino acids long. V lost 5 bases and J lost 9; bases outside the gene matches: 12. Per the germline V gene, CDR1 is SGHAT and CDR2 is FQNNGV. The CDR3 loop reads CASSPGTGVFWSYTF. The CDR3 DNA follows: TGTGCCAGCAGCCCCGGGACAGGGGTGTTTTGGAGCTACACCTTC.

This clone was seen a handful of times. The rearrangement uses TRBV29-1 and TRBJ1-5; TRBD1 is a possible D gene (5 bases). CDR1 is SQVTM and CDR2 is ANQGSEA in the germline V gene. Trimming stripped 4 bases from V and 7 bases from J, with 11 bases between. This CDR3 comprises 12 residues. CDR3 sequence (DNA): TGCAGCGTTGGGCGGTCAGGGCAGCCCCAGCATTTT. Residues: CSVGRSGQPQHF.

This clone was observed a handful of times. The rearrangement uses TRBV6-5 and TRBJ2-7, with D unclear. CDR1 MNHEY and CDR2 SVGAGI come from the germline V gene. The CDR3 consists of 12 residues. Trimming shortened V by 0 bases and J by 6 bases, and 6 bases separated the two germline ends. The CDR3 reads CASSYSTGEQYF. Written as DNA, the CDR3 is TGTGCCAGCAGTTACTCTACGGGCGAGCAGTACTTC.